This T cell receptor (beta chain) was identified during a study of identical twins. Study-wide findings and caveats: For zero-insertion analyses, partial confounding could come from invariant MAIT and iNKT cells. Excess low generation probability was seen in twin-shared out-of-frame alpha sequences.

Between the trimmed V and J ends, which lost 1 base and 0 bases, there was a span of 6 bases. The germline CDR1 and CDR2 sequences are LNHNV and YYDKDF (reference sequence). This CDR3 comprises 15 residues. A universal primer site was added by template switching, and unique molecular identifiers were carried by the cDNA. TCRdb used MiXCR to reprocess the 5' RACE reads, holding one entry per CDR3 protein. The data contain approximately 630,000 distinct CDR3 sequences, 7% to 7.5% of them singletons. For this clonotype: Its antigen is unknown.

Another study also made use of these data, one on yellow fever vaccine responses in identical twins.

V and J are TRBV15 and TRBJ1-4, with D perhaps TRBD1 (5 bases). The clonotype was recovered from a woman aged 18-29 years in good health. The sample consisted of PBMCs. The CDR3 DNA follows: TGTGCCACCAGCAGAGTAGGGGCAACTAATGAAAAACTGTTTTTT. Its protein product is CATSRVGATNEKLFF.